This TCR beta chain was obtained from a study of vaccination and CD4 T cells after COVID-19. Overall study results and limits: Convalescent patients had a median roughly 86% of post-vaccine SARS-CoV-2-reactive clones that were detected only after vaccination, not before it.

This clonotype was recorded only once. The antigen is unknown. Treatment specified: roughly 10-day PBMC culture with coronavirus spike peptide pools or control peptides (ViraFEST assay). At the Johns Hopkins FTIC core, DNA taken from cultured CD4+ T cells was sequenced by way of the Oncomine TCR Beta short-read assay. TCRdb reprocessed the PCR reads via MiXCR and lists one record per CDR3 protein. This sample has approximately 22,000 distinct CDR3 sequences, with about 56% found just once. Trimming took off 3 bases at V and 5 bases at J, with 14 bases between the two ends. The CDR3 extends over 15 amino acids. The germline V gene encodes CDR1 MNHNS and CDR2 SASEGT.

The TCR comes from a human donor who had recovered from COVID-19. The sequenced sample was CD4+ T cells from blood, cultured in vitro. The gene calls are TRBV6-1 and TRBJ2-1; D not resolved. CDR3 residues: CASSDRAYGDNEQFF. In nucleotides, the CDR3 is TGTGCCAGCAGTGATCGGGCGTACGGAGACAATGAGCAGTTCTTC.